This entry is about one T cell receptor beta chain. What this receptor recognizes is not known. No much larger clone is present one base from it, and per-base qualities are unavailable. This sample is part of a study of response to subunit inactivated influenza vaccine (dated by TCRdb to 2016 to 2018). As for the study more broadly: The study used deep quantitative T cell receptor repertoire profiling to track responses to a trivalent subunit inactivated influenza vaccine. The full study reports these points: It was suggested by the authors that each seasonal influenza vaccination may recruit only a limited number of new T cells.

From the germline V gene (reference sequence), CDR1 is DFQATT and CDR2 is SNEGSKA. V is cut by 0 bases and J by 1 base, and the space between the germline ends is 12 bases. From the cysteine through the phenylalanine, the CDR3 covers 16 amino acids. The CDR3 DNA has 48 bases and is translated from base 1. Library prep was done by RT-PCR. Sequencing was carried out with an Illumina HiSeq 2500. Using fastp at Q25 and MiXCR, TCRdb reprocessed the public reads and kept productive beta chains. CDR3 protein sequences are deduplicated, and each keeps its most common genes and DNA. The sample records more than 450,000 distinct CDR3 sequences, less than 8% of which are singletons. The ten largest clones capture 13% of the sample.

This TCR came from a man in his fifties or sixties who received an inactivated influenza vaccine. Donor details come from another sample of the same person, matched by shared clones. The chain is encoded by TRBV20-1 joined to TRBJ2-2, and possibly TRBD2, on 5 matching bases. The sequencing here drew on PBMCs from blood, taken about 23 months after vaccination. The bases are TGCAGTGCTAGAGATTTAGGCCGGGGGAACACCGGGGAGCTGTTTTTT. This is translated as CSARDLGRGNTGELFF.